A single sample gave rise to the 20 T cell receptor beta chains below, sequenced in a study of T cell clonality in common variable immunodeficiency. This table comes from immunoSEQ multiplex PCR, and its TCRdb copy is limited to in-frame clones, with some not included. The profile covers some 27,000 clones, none occurring a single time. No antigen is known for these receptors. Whole-study results and caveats: Fewer deletions and N-nucleotide insertions were reportedly seen in common variable immunodeficiency TCR beta sequences.

The source material was peripheral blood mononuclear cells. These receptors were taken from a human donor with common variable immunodeficiency.

As regards this clone: The read comes to an end 3 residues before the CDR3 does, leaving the germline J gene to fill in the end. The chain recombines TRBV2 with TRBJ2-7, with TRBD2 as a possible D gene (7 bases). The CDR3 consists of 14 residues. In germline, CDR1 is SNHLY, CDR2 FYNNEI. Between the trimmed V and J ends, which lost 8 bases and 3 bases, there was a span of 17 bases. This CDR3 reads CASRLGGGLYEQYF. The part of the CDR3 DNA that was read is TGTGCCAGCCGGCTTGGCGGGGGCCTCTACGAG. The full variable domain, completed using reference TRBV2 and TRBJ2-7, is EPEVTQTPSHQVTQMGQEVILRCVPISNHLYFYWYRQILGQKVEFLVSFYNNEISEKSEIFDDQFSVERPDGSNFTLKIRSTKLEDSAMYFCASRLGGGLYEQYFGPGTRLTVT.

This clone was detected many times. The observed sequence ends 3 residues before the CDR3 terminus, with the missing tail filled in from the germline J gene. The J gene is TRBJ1-1, the V gene TRBV5-8, with D unresolved. Germline CDR1 and CDR2: SGHTS and YDEGEE. The CDR3 spans 14 residues. Between the trimmed V and J ends, which lost 0 bases and 2 bases, there was a span of 8 bases. Incomplete CDR3 DNA: TGTGCCAGCAGCTTGGCGGGGTACAACACTGAA. This sequence encodes CASSLAGYNTE. Given in full, the CDR3 is CASSLAGYNTEAFF.

This clone showed up many times. The sequence runs out 3 residues before the end of the CDR3; the remainder is reconstructed from the germline J gene. The chain employs TRBV5-1 and TRBJ2-3, with 10 bases matching TRBD2. This CDR3 contains 16 residues. Losses at the gene ends were 0 bases for V and 6 bases for J; bases not matched to a gene: 7. Germline CDR1 and CDR2: SGHRS and YFSETQ. The sequenced CDR3 bases are TGCGCCAGCAGCTTGGCCGGCGGACTAGCGGTCGATACG. It is translated as CASSLAGGLAVDT. The entire CDR3 is CASSLAGGLAVDTQYF.

By frequency in the sample, this clone is medium-sized. The read ends 3 residues before the CDR3 terminus; that terminus is restored from the germline J gene. The chain recombines TRBV5-3 with TRBJ2-1, with 13 bases matching TRBD2. TRBV5-3 is noted as an ORF with a role that remains uncertain. The CDR3 has 20 amino acids. Trimming cost V 4 bases and J 2 bases; bases outside gene matches: 15. CDR3 bases read: TGTGCCAGAAGCCCGGGCCGTACTAGCGGGGGGGCTTGCCCCTACAATGAG. Amino acid sequence: CARSPGRTSGGACPYNE. The whole CDR3 sequence is CARSPGRTSGGACPYNEQFF.

This clone was counted at least ten times. The CDR3 bases that were read are TGCGCCAGCAGCTTGGACAGCCTTAATGAAAAA. It codes for CASSLDSLNEK. The full CDR3 sequence reads CASSLDSLNEKLFF. The rearrangement uses TRBV5-1 and TRBJ1-4; D unclear. The read terminates 3 residues ahead of where the CDR3 ends, so the germline J gene completes it. Germline V gives CDR1 SGHRS, CDR2 YFSETQ. The CDR3 is 14 amino acids. V was cut by 0 bases and J by 4 bases, with 7 bases left in between.

This clone was observed a handful of times. Since a far larger clone is one base different, this is likely a read error. The missing CDR3 end, 3 residues past where the read stops, is filled in from the germline J gene. This chain connects TRBV19 to TRBJ2-2; tentative D call: TRBD2 (6 bases). Trimming left V 10 bases short and J 4 bases short, with 16 bases between. The length of the CDR3 is 14 residues. Germline assignment: CDR1 LNHDA and CDR2 SQIVND (reference sequence). This CDR3 reads CANRPGEVTGELFF. CDR3 bases read: TGTGCCAACCGCCCGGGGGAGGTCACCGGGGAG.

This clone appeared a few times. The read finishes 3 residues shy of the CDR3 end, and the germline J gene is used to complete it. This chain links TRBV19 with TRBJ2-7; 9 positions match TRBD1. This CDR3 spans 14 amino acids. V shed 5 bases, J shed 1 base, and the junction held 3 bases outside the gene matches. Germline values: CDR1 LNHDA, CDR2 SQIVND (reference sequence). The CDR3 is CASSRGTGSYEQYF. CDR3 DNA, as far as it was read: TGTGCCAGTAGTCGGGGGACAGGGTCCTACGAG. The full variable domain, with the rest looked up from reference TRBV19 and TRBJ2-7, is DGGITQSPKYLFRKEGQNVTLSCEQNLNHDAMYWYRQDPGQGLRLIYYSQIVNDFQKGDIAEGYSVSREKKESFPLTVTSAQKNPTAFYLCASSRGTGSYEQYFGPGTRLTVT.

Concerning this clone: The read ends 3 residues before the CDR3 terminus; that terminus is restored from the germline J gene. The J gene is TRBJ2-4, the V gene TRBV7-2; TRBD2 is a possible D gene (5 bases). Germline V gene lookup returns CDR1 SGHTA and CDR2 FQGNSA. V was trimmed by 5 bases and J by 6 bases, leaving 11 bases between them. CDR3 size: 13 residues. CDR3 DNA, as far as it was read: TGTGCCAGCAGCGTTTTCGAGGGAAACATT. Protein product: CASSVFEGNI. The complete CDR3 protein is CASSVFEGNIQYF.

This clone was detected only a few times. The CDR3 extends 3 residues past the end of the read, so its final part is completed from the germline J gene. This sequence joins TRBV7-9 and TRBJ2-1; no definite D call. V shed 3 bases and J shed 6 bases, with 9 bases lying between them. The V gene's germline CDR1 is SEHNR and CDR2 FQNEAQ (reference sequence). The length of the CDR3 is 13 residues. The CDR3 protein is CASSFGPSNEQFF. The DNA read from the CDR3 is TGTGCCAGCAGCTTTGGCCCTAGCAATGAG.

The table lists this clone with many counts. Sequencing ends 3 residues short of the CDR3 end; the germline J gene provides the rest. This chain connects TRBV7-9 to TRBJ1-5; no clear D. Germline CDR1 and CDR2: SEHNR and FQNEAQ (reference sequence). CDR3 length equals 13 residues. V was shortened by 8 bases and J by 3 bases, with 11 bases between the two germline ends. CDR3 protein: CASSVSFNQPQHF. The sequenced part of the CDR3 DNA is TGTGCCAGCTCTGTGTCCTTCAATCAGCCC.

As concerns this clone: Read coverage stops 3 residues before the CDR3 terminus; the germline J gene supplies the remainder. The chain joins TRBV7-2 to TRBJ1-2, with a possible D match to TRBD1 (6 bases). The CDR3 is 13 residues long. Germline values: CDR1 SGHTA, CDR2 FQGNSA. The V and J ends lost 5 bases and 5 bases respectively, with 12 bases between them. Partial CDR3 DNA: TGTGCCAGCAGCCCCCGGGGGGCGTATGGC. Translated, it gives CASSPRGAYG. The complete CDR3 reads CASSPRGAYGYTF.

The table lists this clone with a few counts. The sequenced fragment ends 3 residues before the CDR3 boundary, so the rest is inferred from the germline J gene. V is TRBV2 and J is TRBJ2-5; 8 bases match TRBD1. V lost 6 bases to trimming and J lost 3 bases; unmatched junction nucleotides: 6. Germline CDR1 reads SNHLY; CDR2 reads FYNNEI. This CDR3 comprises 14 residues. CDR3 protein: CASSRQGRKETQYF. The DNA read from the CDR3 is TGTGCCAGCAGCAGACAGGGGAGGAAAGAGACC.

This clone showed up many times. The DNA ends 3 residues before the CDR3 does, and the rest of the CDR3 is filled in from the germline J gene. The chain uses TRBV10-3 and TRBJ2-5; the D gene is possibly TRBD1 (5 bases). Per germline, CDR1 ENHRY and CDR2 SYGVKD. This CDR3 spans 14 amino acids. V was shortened by 10 bases and J by 2 bases, with 17 bases between the two germline ends. This CDR3 reads CATTPTRTQETQYF. The part of the CDR3 DNA that was read is TGTGCCACCACACCTACGAGGACACAAGAGACC.

As concerns this clone: The CDR3 end falls 3 residues outside the read, so it is completed with the germline J gene. This rearrangement joins TRBV5-1 to TRBJ2-1; perhaps TRBD2 as D (5 bases). Germline V gene data show CDR1 as SGHRS and CDR2 as YFSETQ. The CDR3 spans 12 residues. Trimming cost V 4 bases and J 8 bases, with 10 bases left between them. CDR3 DNA, as far as it was read: TGCGCCAGCAGCCCCACTAGTCATGAG. Translation gives CASSPTSHE. The complete CDR3 reads CASSPTSHEQFF.

In this sample, this clone turned up a few times. From the germline J gene comes the end of the CDR3, since the read stops 3 residues before it. V is TRBV7-6 and J is TRBJ2-7; TRBD1 agrees at 10 bases. The CDR3 contains 15 residues. CDR1 SGHVS and CDR2 FNYEAQ come from the germline V gene. V lost 3 bases, J lost 4 bases, and 6 bases stayed unmatched. The CDR3 DNA, read in part, is TGTGCCAGCAGCTTGAGACAGGGGGCTACTTACGAG. As protein: CASSLRQGATYE. The entire CDR3 reads CASSLRQGATYEQYF.

The table lists this clone with a few counts. The DNA read from the CDR3 is TGTGCCAGTAATGGCAGGGGTACCGGGGAG. Amino acid sequence: CASNGRGTGE. In full, the CDR3 is CASNGRGTGELFF. The rearrangement uses TRBV19 and TRBJ2-2; perhaps TRBD1 as D (6 bases). The read halts 3 residues ahead of the CDR3 end, with the missing end drawn from the germline J gene. The V gene's germline CDR1 is LNHDA and CDR2 SQIVND (reference sequence). The CDR3 extends over 13 amino acids. Trimming took 7 bases from V and 5 from J, leaving 11 bases between them.

A word on this clone: The read ends 3 residues shy of where the CDR3 ends; the end is completed using the germline J gene. This chain links TRBV5-1 with TRBJ2-3, with D maybe TRBD1 (6 bases). The CDR3 is 17 residues long. Germline V gene data show CDR1 as SGHRS and CDR2 as YFSETQ. V was shortened by 5 bases and J by 2 bases, with 21 bases between the two germline ends. CDR3 DNA, as far as it was read: TGCGCCAGCAGAACCGGGACACACGTACTACTCACAGATACG. Encoded protein: CASRTGTHVLLTDT. The complete CDR3 sequence is CASRTGTHVLLTDTQYF.

This clone appeared many times. The read terminates 3 residues before the CDR3 end, so the remaining end is supplied by the germline J gene. The V call is TRBV7-3, the J call TRBJ1-2; D remains ambiguous. CDR3 length: 13 amino acids. The germline CDR1 and CDR2 sequences are SGHTA and FQGTGA. Trimming took off 2 bases at V and 2 bases at J, with 6 bases between the two ends. CDR3 loop: CASSLQENYGYTF. The DNA read from the CDR3 is TGTGCCAGCAGCTTACAGGAAAACTATGGC.

This clone was recorded at least ten times. CDR3 DNA (partial): TGTGCCAGCAGTGTTACAGGGACTATCTACGAG. Encoded protein: CASSVTGTIYE. The entire CDR3 reads CASSVTGTIYEQYF. V usage is TRBV6-1 and J usage is TRBJ2-7; the D gene is possibly TRBD2 (7 bases). The read stops 3 residues short of the end of the CDR3; the missing end is completed from the germline J gene. The germline V and J ends were trimmed by 4 bases and 3 bases, with 13 bases remaining between them. Per germline, CDR1 MNHNS and CDR2 SASEGT. The CDR3 sequence is 14 residues long.

This clone was seen many times. The read terminates 3 residues before the CDR3 end, so the remaining end is supplied by the germline J gene. The V and J genes are TRBV2 and TRBJ1-6, with a tentative D call TRBD1 (6 bases). From germline, CDR1 is SNHLY and CDR2 FYNNEI. CDR3 length equals 14 residues. Trimming cost V 6 bases and J 8 bases, with 14 bases left between them. The CDR3 sequence is CASRELGADSPLHF. The CDR3 DNA, read in part, is TGTGCCAGCAGGGAGCTGGGGGCGGATTCACCC. Complete variable domain (other parts from reference TRBV2 and TRBJ1-6): EPEVTQTPSHQVTQMGQEVILRCVPISNHLYFYWYRQILGQKVEFLVSFYNNEISEKSEIFDDQFSVERPDGSNFTLKIRSTKLEDSAMYFCASRELGADSPLHFGNGTRLTVT.